This T cell receptor (beta chain) was captured by sequencing in a study of T cell responses to AZD1222 COVID-19 vaccine. Turning to this clone: The target antigen is unknown.

Notes on the study in general: Most donors were white British and more were female, and clonal diversity was possibly underestimated. Just a handful of people given AZD1222 tested seropositive at baseline. There were repertoire samples only from the period after the peak T cell response. Among spike-specific TCRs, nearly half reportedly target unmutated variant regions.

The J segment lost 8 bases and the V segment lost 7 bases, leaving 14 bases of the junction unmatched. The CDR3 length is 15 residues. Germline CDR1 reads ENHRY; CDR2 reads SYGVKD. Sequencing was performed with immunoSEQ multiplex PCR; in TCRdb, only in-frame clones are kept and a portion is missing. This sample carries about 78,000 clones, 82% of them seen once, and the ten largest clones take 2.9%. The sequencing used peripheral blood, collected on day 0 of AZD1222 vaccination. This sequence was found in an adult in good health. The rearrangement links TRBV10-3 to TRBJ2-1; 7 bases align to TRBD2. The CDR3: CAITAEAGAGDEQFF. In DNA form, the CDR3 reads TGTGCCATCACGGCCGAGGCGGGAGCCGGGGATGAGCAGTTCTTC.